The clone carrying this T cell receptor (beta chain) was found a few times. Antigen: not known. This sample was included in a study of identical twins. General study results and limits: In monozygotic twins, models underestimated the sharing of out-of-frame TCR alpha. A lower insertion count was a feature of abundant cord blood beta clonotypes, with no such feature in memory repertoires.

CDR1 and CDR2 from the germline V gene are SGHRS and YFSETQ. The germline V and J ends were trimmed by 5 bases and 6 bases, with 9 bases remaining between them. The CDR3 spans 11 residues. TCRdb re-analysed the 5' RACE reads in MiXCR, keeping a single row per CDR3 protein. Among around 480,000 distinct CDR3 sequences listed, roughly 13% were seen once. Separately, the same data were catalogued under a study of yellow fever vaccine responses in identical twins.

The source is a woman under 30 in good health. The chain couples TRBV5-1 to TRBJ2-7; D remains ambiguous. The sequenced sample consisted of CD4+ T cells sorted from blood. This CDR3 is CASRGSREQYF. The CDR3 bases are TGCGCCAGCAGGGGCTCTCGCGAGCAGTACTTC.